The 23 T cell receptor beta chains presented below share a single source sample, sequenced in a study of T cell responses to AZD1222 COVID-19 vaccine (TCRdb year 2021). The time point tag for this specimen amounts to: baseline before first vaccination. The receptor library was made with the immunoSEQ multiplex PCR assay. Entries here come from immuneACCESS through TCRdb and include only in-frame sequences with V and J called. Some clones fail to appear in such tables; in the studies checked, an unresolved V gene covers under half of the shortfall, and the cause of the remainder is unknown. In this sample the table shows approximately 110,000 clones, around 84% of which occur a single time. The ten largest clonotypes hold about 7.8% of the sample. Sequenced here: peripheral blood, sampled on day 0 of AZD1222 vaccination. All receptors derive from an adult in good health.

The V gene is TRBV7-6, the J gene TRBJ2-7; D possibly corresponds to TRBD1 (5 bases). Looked up from germline, CDR1 is SGHVS and CDR2 is FNYEAQ. V was trimmed by 8 bases and J by 0 bases, leaving 14 bases between them. The CDR3 covers 14 residues. The CDR3 DNA reads TGTGCCAGCGGGCAGGACACCTACTCCTACGAGCAGTACTTC. Translation: CASGQDTYSYEQYF.

CDR3 sequence (DNA): TGTGCCAGCAGTCGTGTCCCCGCCTTATATCAGCCCCAGCATTTT. It translates to CASSRVPALYQPQHF. The rearrangement uses TRBV27 and TRBJ1-5; D remains unclear. The V end was cut by 5 bases, the J end by 5 bases, with 16 bases between. Germline CDR1 and CDR2: MNHEY and SMNVEV (reference sequence). This CDR3 is 15 amino acids long.

The CDR3 protein is CATSDQLGTGELFF. The DNA for the CDR3 is TGTGCCACCAGTGATCAGCTGGGGACCGGGGAGCTGTTTTTT. The chain has TRBV24-1 and TRBJ2-2; D is unclear. Germline V gene sequence: CDR1 KGHDR, CDR2 SFDVKD. V was pared by 3 bases and J by 5 bases, with 9 bases between. The CDR3 has 14 residues.

The J gene is TRBJ2-2, the V gene TRBV29-1; TRBD2 agrees at 8 bases. The length of the CDR3 is 12 residues. Trimming removed 7 bases from V and 6 bases from J; junction bases left unmatched: 4. CDR1 and CDR2 (germline): SQVTM, ANQGSEA. Here the CDR3 reads CSGTSNAGELFF. Here the CDR3 DNA reads TGCAGCGGGACTAGCAATGCCGGGGAGCTGTTTTTT.

The V and J genes are TRBV30 and TRBJ2-5, with D perhaps TRBD2 (7 bases). This CDR3 is built from 17 residues. V was pared by 3 bases and J by 4 bases, with 24 bases between. Germline loops: CDR1 GTSNPN, CDR2 SVGIG (reference sequence). The CDR3 DNA sequence: TGTGCCTGGAGGGCCCAGCGGGGACGGGGGCTAACAGAGACCCAGTACTTC. Encoded protein: CAWRAQRGRGLTETQYF. Variable domain in full (rest from reference TRBV30 and TRBJ2-5): SQTIHQWPATLVQPVGSPLSLECTVEGTSNPNLYWYRQAAGRGLQLLFYSVGIGQISSEVPQNLSASRPQDRQFILSSKKLLLSDSGFYLCAWRAQRGRGLTETQYFGPGTRLLVL.

The chain employs TRBV27 and TRBJ1-6; D call uncertain. This CDR3 is 12 amino acids long. The germline V gene has CDR1 MNHEY and CDR2 SMNVEV (reference sequence). The ends were cut back, 6 bases at V and 3 bases at J, with 3 bases in the middle. The CDR3 bases are TGTGCCAGCAGCCTCTATAATTCACCCCTCCACTTT. Amino acids: CASSLYNSPLHF.

This sequence joins TRBV5-1 and TRBJ2-1; D is tentatively TRBD1 or TRBD2 (5 bases each). This CDR3 has 15 amino acids. V lost 4 bases, J lost 1 base, and 12 bases lay in between. Germline V CDR1 and CDR2: SGHRS, YFSETQ. Here the CDR3 reads CASSPGDGSYNEQFF. CDR3 nucleotide sequence: TGCGCCAGCAGCCCCGGGGACGGGTCCTACAATGAGCAGTTCTTC. The full variable domain, rest sourced from reference TRBV5-1 and TRBJ2-1, is KAGVTQTPRYLIKTRGQQVTLSCSPISGHRSVSWYQQTPGQGLQFLFEYFSETQRNKGNFPGRFSGRQFSNSRSEMNVSTLELGDSALYLCASSPGDGSYNEQFFGPGTRLTVL.

The rearrangement uses TRBV2 and TRBJ2-5; D possibly corresponds to TRBD2 (6 bases). Germline V gene lookup returns CDR1 SNHLY and CDR2 FYNNEI. The CDR3 contains 16 residues. The V and J ends lost 6 bases and 1 base respectively, with 18 bases between them. CDR3 DNA sequence: TGTGCCAGCAGCCGCCAGAAGGGAGGTACCCAAGAGACCCAGTACTTC. This sequence encodes CASSRQKGGTQETQYF. The full variable domain, its missing parts supplied by reference TRBV2 and TRBJ2-5, is EPEVTQTPSHQVTQMGQEVILRCVPISNHLYFYWYRQILGQKVEFLVSFYNNEISEKSEIFDDQFSVERPDGSNFTLKIRSTKLEDSAMYFCASSRQKGGTQETQYFGPGTRLLVL.

The chain has TRBV7-6 and TRBJ2-3; TRBD2 matches at 9 bases. The length of the CDR3 is 17 residues. V was clipped by 5 bases and J by 0 bases; unmatched bases: 9. Germline CDR1 reads SGHVS; CDR2 reads FNYEAQ. Here the CDR3 reads CASSPRGLAGSTDTQYF. CDR3 nucleotide sequence: TGTGCCAGCAGCCCCAGGGGTCTAGCGGGGAGCACAGATACGCAGTATTTT.

The chain uses TRBV7-9 and TRBJ2-7; D ambiguous. V was clipped by 10 bases and J by 3 bases, with 10 bases between them. In germline, CDR1 is SEHNR, CDR2 FQNEAQ (reference sequence). CDR3 size: 11 residues. DNA of the CDR3: TGTGCCACCACGGTAGTCTACGAGCAGTACTTC. Its translation: CATTVVYEQYF.

The CDR3 is CASSPRGTGGETQYF. For the CDR3, the DNA is TGTGCCAGCAGCCCCCGGGGTACGGGGGGGGAGACCCAGTACTTC. This sequence joins TRBV7-2 and TRBJ2-5; TRBD2 matches at 8 bases. V lost 5 bases and J lost 5; bases outside the gene matches: 10. CDR1 is SGHTA and CDR2 is FQGNSA in the germline V gene. This CDR3 has 15 residues.

J is TRBJ2-5 and V is TRBV14; the D call may be TRBD1 or TRBD2 (5 bases each). This CDR3 comprises 14 residues. Trimming shortened V by 3 bases and J by 4 bases, and 12 bases separated the two germline ends. CDR1 is SGHDN, CDR2 FVKESK, per germline. CDR3 protein: CASSHLSGRETQYF. DNA of the CDR3: TGTGCCAGCAGCCACTTATCGGGACGAGAGACCCAGTACTTC.

V is TRBV28 and J is TRBJ2-1; a possible D gene is TRBD2 (7 bases). V was pared by 8 bases and J by 2 bases, with 19 bases between. CDR3 length: 16 amino acids. Per germline, CDR1 MDHEN and CDR2 SYDVKM. CDR3 nucleotides: TGTGCCAGCCCTCCGACTTGGGGGGGGCCCTACAATGAGCAGTTCTTC. This translates into CASPPTWGGPYNEQFF.

This sequence joins TRBV7-2 and TRBJ1-1; D possibly corresponds to TRBD1 (6 bases). Trimming cost V 2 bases and J 0 bases, with 16 bases left between them. The CDR3 sequence is 17 residues long. Germline CDR1 and CDR2: SGHTA and FQGNSA. DNA of the CDR3: TGTGCCAGCAGCTTACAAGGTTTAACAGGGATGAACACTGAAGCTTTCTTT. It yields the protein CASSLQGLTGMNTEAFF.

This rearrangement joins TRBV18 to TRBJ1-6; D perhaps matches TRBD1 (6 bases). The germline V gene has CDR1 KGHSH and CDR2 LQKENI. This CDR3 is built from 16 residues. V was cut by 3 bases and J by 7 bases, with 16 bases left in between. The CDR3 sequence: CASSPDRGHGNSPLHF. For the CDR3, the DNA is TGTGCCAGCTCACCCGACCGGGGGCACGGGAATTCACCCCTCCACTTT.

This clone was seen repeatedly, ten times or more. This chain joins TRBV7-9 and TRBJ2-7; D may correspond to TRBD1 or TRBD2 (5 bases each). Germline CDR1 SEHNR, CDR2 FQNEAQ (reference sequence). This CDR3 has 13 amino acids. V lost 5 bases and J lost 6, with 14 bases in between. CDR3 coding DNA: TGTGCCAGCAGCCTCCAGGGCGGGTCCGAGCAGTACTTC. As protein: CASSLQGGSEQYF.

The chain recombines TRBV7-9 with TRBJ1-2, with D perhaps matching TRBD1 (5 bases). Trimming pared 4 bases from V and 3 bases from J, leaving 24 bases between. Germline CDR1 and CDR2: SEHNR and FQNEAQ (reference sequence). This CDR3 is built from 18 residues. CDR3 amino acids: CASSSPRGRTESYYGYTF. The CDR3 DNA follows: TGTGCCAGCAGCTCACCCCGGGGCCGGACGGAATCCTACTATGGCTACACCTTC.

This clone showed up just once. The gene calls are TRBV11-2 and TRBJ2-7, with TRBD1 matching over 9 bases. Per germline, CDR1 SGHAT and CDR2 FQNNGV. This CDR3 has 15 amino acids. V shed 0 bases, J shed 3 bases, and the junction held 3 bases outside the gene matches. CDR3 in DNA: TGTGCCAGCAGCTTAGAGGGACAGGGTGGCTACGAGCAGTACTTC. This codes for CASSLEGQGGYEQYF.

The CDR3 region is CASSEQRKETQYF. The DNA of the CDR3 is TGTGCCAGCAGTGAGCAGCGTAAAGAGACCCAGTACTTC. V usage is TRBV2 and J usage is TRBJ2-5, with D unclear. This CDR3 is 13 amino acids long. Trimming pared 3 bases from V and 3 bases from J, leaving 8 bases between. The germline V gene encodes CDR1 SNHLY and CDR2 FYNNEI.

This chain joins TRBV19 and TRBJ1-1; D may be TRBD1 (5 bases). This CDR3 comprises 16 residues. V was shortened by 5 bases and J by 1 base, with 17 bases between the two germline ends. Germline V gives CDR1 LNHDA, CDR2 SQIVND (reference sequence). CDR3 protein: CASSSRDWVTNTEAFF. CDR3 coding DNA: TGTGCCAGTAGTTCTCGGGACTGGGTAACGAACACTGAAGCTTTCTTT.

The J gene is TRBJ2-1, the V gene TRBV5-4, with D perhaps given as TRBD1 or TRBD2 (5 bases each). This CDR3 region has 12 residues. Germline V CDR1 and CDR2: SGHNT, YYREEE (reference sequence). Between the trimmed V and J ends, which lost 5 bases and 9 bases, there was a span of 12 bases. The CDR3 loop is CASSWDGGEQFF. Written as DNA, the CDR3 is TGTGCCAGCAGTTGGGATGGGGGTGAGCAGTTCTTC.

This CDR3 reads CASSSQGLRNEQFF. CDR3 in DNA: TGTGCCAGCAGCTCACAGGGCCTTAGGAATGAGCAGTTCTTC. The chain employs TRBV28 and TRBJ2-1, with D maybe TRBD1 (6 bases). There are 14 residues in the CDR3. V was pared by 6 bases and J by 7 bases, with 16 bases between. Germline values: CDR1 MDHEN, CDR2 SYDVKM.

J is TRBJ2-7 and V is TRBV6-5; no reliable D call. Germline loops: CDR1 MNHEY, CDR2 SVGAGI. V lost 6 bases and J 0 bases, leaving 12 bases between the germline ends. The CDR3 contains 14 residues. Here the CDR3 reads CASRLSRSSYEQYF. The CDR3 nucleotides are TGTGCCAGCAGGTTAAGCCGTTCCTCCTACGAGCAGTACTTC.